Here is one T cell receptor beta chain with its context. The data were obtained in a study of tumor-infiltrating lymphocytes in localized non-small cell lung cancer. Trimming left V 5 bases short and J 0 bases short, with 14 bases between. Germline CDR1 SEHNR, CDR2 FQNEAQ (reference sequence). The CDR3 covers 16 residues. Sequencing used immunoSEQ multiplex PCR; TCRdb keeps in-frame clones, though not all of them. The sample carries approximately 12,000 clones, 65% to 85% recorded once. This receptor was taken from a human donor with non-small cell lung cancer. The gene calls are TRBV7-9 and TRBJ1-3; a possible D gene is TRBD1 (5 bases). Specimen: uninvolved lung tissue not adjacent to the tumor. The CDR3 nucleotides are TGTGCCAGCAGCCACGCCCAGGGAGACTCTGGAAACACCATATATTTT. This sequence encodes CASSHAQGDSGNTIYF.